The rows below give T cell receptor beta chains drawn from one sample of a study of shared clonotypes between healthy human individuals. TCRdb keeps only in-frame clones here, not all; method: immunoSEQ multiplex PCR. The sample records about 2.3 million clones, around 93% being singletons. Sequencing input: naive CD4+ T cells from PBMCs. Receptors were obtained from a man aged 18 to 30 in good health. Some clones in this sample may be carry-over from other donors' samples. CDR3s include the opening cysteine and the closing phenylalanine or tryptophan. The D gene is left open where the match is weak. Not every row has a clone size; where given, it reads once, few, many or a size class.

j_call,clone_size,v_call,d_call,cdr3_nt,cdr3_aa
TRBJ2-3,NA,TRBV5-4,NA,TGTGCCAGCAGCTTGACAGGAACAGATACGCAGTATTTT,CASSLTGTDTQYF
TRBJ2-1,NA,TRBV15,TRBD2,TGTGCCACCAGCAGATTCGCGACTAGCGGGGGATTTCGGGGATACAATGAGCAGTTCTTC,CATSRFATSGGFRGYNEQFF
TRBJ2-7,NA,TRBV7-8,TRBD2,TGTGCCAGCAGCCTCCCGGGACTAGCGGGCCTGAACTCCTACGAGCAGTACTTC,CASSLPGLAGLNSYEQYF
TRBJ1-4,once,TRBV5-1,TRBD1,TGCGCCAGCAGCCTCGGGACAGCCACTAATGAAAAACTGTTTTTT,CASSLGTATNEKLFF
TRBJ2-3,NA,TRBV7-2,NA,TGTGCCAGCAGCCCGCTGGGCCTCTGGGGCGGCACAGATACGCAGTATTTT,CASSPLGLWGGTDTQYF
TRBJ2-1,few,TRBV7-3,NA,TGTGCCAGCAGCCCGGGCCCGAGCTCCTACAATGAGCAGTTCTTC,CASSPGPSSYNEQFF
TRBJ2-5,NA,TRBV5-1,NA,TGCGCCAGCAGCTCACAACAAGAGACCCAGTACTTC,CASSSQQETQYF
TRBJ2-7,NA,TRBV18,NA,TGTGCCAGCTCACCCGGGACGGTTGGATACGAGCAGTACTTC,CASSPGTVGYEQYF
TRBJ2-7,NA,TRBV5-4,NA,TGTGCCAGCAGCTTGATGTCTGGCGGGCCTCGGGACGAGCAGTACTTC,CASSLMSGGPRDEQYF
TRBJ2-3,NA,TRBV12-5,NA,TGTGCTAGTGGCCACCCGGCCACAGATACGCAGTATTTT,CASGHPATDTQYF
TRBJ2-2,NA,TRBV11-2,TRBD1,TGTGCCAGCAGCTTACAGGGGGCAGAAGGGGAGCTGTTTTTT,CASSLQGAEGELFF
TRBJ1-5,NA,TRBV2,NA,TGTGCCAGCAGTGACCTAAGGAACAGCTATAGCAATCAGCCCCAGCATTTT,CASSDLRNSYSNQPQHF
TRBJ2-3,NA,TRBV29-1,NA,TGCAGCGTACCCTATCCGGTCGGAGATACGCAGTATTTT,CSVPYPVGDTQYF
TRBJ2-7,NA,TRBV15,NA,TGTGCCACCAGCAGAGATCGCCCGGGTGGTTCCTACGAGCAGTACTTC,CATSRDRPGGSYEQYF
TRBJ2-7,NA,TRBV6-1,NA,TGTGCCAGCAGTGATTTCGGAGGGGTTTCAAAGTACTTC,CASSDFGGVSKYF
TRBJ2-1,NA,TRBV29-1,TRBD2,TGCAGCGTTGAATCGACTAGCGGGAGTTTGGGTGAGCAGTTCTTC,CSVESTSGSLGEQFF
TRBJ2-7,once,TRBV4-2,NA,TGTGCCAGCAGCCATGCCCCTGTGGGCAGGGAGGCCCACGAGCAGTACTTC,CASSHAPVGREAHEQYF
TRBJ2-7,NA,TRBV28,TRBD1,TGTGCCAGCAGTTACCTACCGGGACAGGGCCCCTACGAGCAGTACTTC,CASSYLPGQGPYEQYF
TRBJ2-7,NA,TRBV7-9,NA,TGTGCCAGCAGCCGCCGGGACTCCCGAGGGGAGCAGTACTTC,CASSRRDSRGEQYF
TRBJ1-3,once,TRBV4-1,NA,TGCGCCAGCAGCTGGGGGCTCTTAAATGGAAACACCATATATTTT,CASSWGLLNGNTIYF
TRBJ2-4,NA,TRBV28,TRBD1,TGTGCCAGCAGTTCACTGGGACAGGGGGGGGACATTCAGTACTTC,CASSSLGQGGDIQYF
TRBJ2-5,NA,TRBV15,TRBD2,TGTGCCACCAGCAGAGATCCGACTAGCCCTAGAGAGACCCAGTACTTC,CATSRDPTSPRETQYF
TRBJ1-1,NA,TRBV7-2,TRBD1,TGTGCCAGCAGCCGGGGACAGCTGAACACTGAAGCTTTCTTT,CASSRGQLNTEAFF
TRBJ2-7,once,TRBV18,NA,TGTGCCAGCTCCGGACAAACCTACGAGCAGTACTTC,CASSGQTYEQYF
TRBJ1-5,NA,TRBV30,NA,TGTGCCTGGACTATTGGGGGTAGTAGCAATCAGCCCCAGCATTTT,CAWTIGGSSNQPQHF
TRBJ2-7,NA,TRBV5-6,NA,TGTGCCAGCAGGACCGGGACGGGCCCCTACGAGCAGTACTTC,CASRTGTGPYEQYF
TRBJ1-2,NA,TRBV2,NA,TGTGCCAGCAGTGAAGACAGGCCTCAAGGGTACACCTTC,CASSEDRPQGYTF
TRBJ2-7,NA,TRBV28,TRBD2,TGTGCCAGCAGTTCCAGCGGGAGGGCGTGGCAGTACTTC,CASSSSGRAWQYF
TRBJ2-6,NA,TRBV19,NA,TGTGCCAGTAGTATAGATCCGGGGTTCGGGGCCAACGTCCTGACTTTC,CASSIDPGFGANVLTF
TRBJ2-3,NA,TRBV5-1,TRBD2,TGCGCCAGCAGCTCGGACACGACTAGCCGGCAGCAGTATTTT,CASSSDTTSRQQYF
TRBJ2-7,NA,TRBV30,NA,TGTGCCTGGCGAGGGGGTCCCTACGAGCAGTACTTC,CAWRGGPYEQYF
TRBJ1-2,NA,TRBV28,TRBD1,TGTGCCAGCAGTCCTCCGGGACAGGGATTCTCTGGCTACACCTTC,CASSPPGQGFSGYTF
TRBJ1-3,NA,TRBV7-9,NA,TGTGCCAGCAGCCGAGGGGTCTCTGGAAACACCATATATTTT,CASSRGVSGNTIYF
TRBJ1-2,NA,TRBV28,NA,TGTGCCAGCAGTTTTGGCGGGGGCGCAAAAGGCTACACCTTC,CASSFGGGAKGYTF
TRBJ2-5,NA,TRBV5-1,NA,TGCGCCAGCAGCTTTTTAGGGGGACGGAGGGAGACCCAGTACTTC,CASSFLGGRRETQYF
TRBJ2-1,NA,TRBV28,NA,TGTGCCAGCAGCCCCAGGGGCTACGTCTCCTACAATGAGCAGTTCTTC,CASSPRGYVSYNEQFF
TRBJ2-1,NA,TRBV7-9,NA,TGTGCCACCGCCGGCCTTACGGCTTACAATGAGCAGTTCTTC,CATAGLTAYNEQFF